What follows are 3 T cell receptor beta chains derived from one specimen sequenced in a study of identical twins. TCRdb independently ran MiXCR on the 5' RACE reads; one entry per CDR3 protein. Found here are nearly 900,000 distinct CDR3 sequences, roughly an eighth of them singletons; the top ten hold about 1.5%. The same sample was also used in a study of yellow fever vaccine responses in identical twins.

The sample was PBMCs. The receptors stem from a woman aged 18-35 years in good health.

There are a few counts of this clonotype. The chain uses TRBV28 and TRBJ2-2; D is undetermined. V lost 2 bases and J lost 3, with 10 bases in between. Germline V gene sequence: CDR1 MDHEN, CDR2 SYDVKM. This CDR3 spans 15 amino acids. CDR3 sequence (DNA): TGTGCCAGCAGTTTAACATACATTGACACCGGGGAGCTGTTTTTT. Translating gives CASSLTYIDTGELFF.

The V call is TRBV9, the J call TRBJ2-1; D might be TRBD2 (5 bases). Germline V gene sequence: CDR1 SGDLS, CDR2 YYNGEE. The CDR3 covers 15 residues. V lost 2 bases to trimming and J lost 8 bases, with 17 bases between them. The CDR3 bases are TGTGCCAGCAGCGTGAGCGGACCTATTGGAGATGAGCAGTTCTTC. It translates to CASSVSGPIGDEQFF.

This clonotype appeared a few times. V usage is TRBV9 and J usage is TRBJ2-5; D could derive from TRBD1 or TRBD2 (5 bases each). This CDR3 contains 14 residues. Germline V gene data show CDR1 as SGDLS and CDR2 as YYNGEE. Trimming stripped 4 bases from V and 5 bases from J, with 15 bases between. The CDR3, as DNA: TGTGCCAGCAGCCCCCGGGACCATTGGGAGACCCAGTACTTC. Encoded protein: CASSPRDHWETQYF.